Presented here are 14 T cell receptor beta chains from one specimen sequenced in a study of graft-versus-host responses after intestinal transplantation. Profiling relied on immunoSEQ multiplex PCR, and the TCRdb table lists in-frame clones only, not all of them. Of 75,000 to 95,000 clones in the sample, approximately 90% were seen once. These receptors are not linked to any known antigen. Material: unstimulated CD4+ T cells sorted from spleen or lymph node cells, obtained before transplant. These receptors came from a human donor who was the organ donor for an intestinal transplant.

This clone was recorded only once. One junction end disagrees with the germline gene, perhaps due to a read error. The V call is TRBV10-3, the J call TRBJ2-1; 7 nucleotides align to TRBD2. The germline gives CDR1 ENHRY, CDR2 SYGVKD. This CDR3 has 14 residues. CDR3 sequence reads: CAISEAGTYNERFF. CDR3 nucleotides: TGTGCCATCAGTGAAGCGGGGACCTACAATGAGCGGTTCTTC.

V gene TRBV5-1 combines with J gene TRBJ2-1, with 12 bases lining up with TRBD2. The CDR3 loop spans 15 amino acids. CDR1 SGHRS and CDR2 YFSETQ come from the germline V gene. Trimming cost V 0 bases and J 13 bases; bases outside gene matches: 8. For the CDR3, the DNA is TGCGCCAGCAGCTTGGCGGCTAGCGGGGGGGCGACACAGTTCTTC. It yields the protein CASSLAASGGATQFF.

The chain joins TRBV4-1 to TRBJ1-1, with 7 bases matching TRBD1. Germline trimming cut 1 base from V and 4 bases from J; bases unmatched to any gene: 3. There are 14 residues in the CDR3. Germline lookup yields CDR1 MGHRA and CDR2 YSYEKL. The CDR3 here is CASSQGQGGTEAFF. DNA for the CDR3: TGCGCCAGCAGCCAAGGACAGGGAGGCACTGAAGCTTTCTTT.

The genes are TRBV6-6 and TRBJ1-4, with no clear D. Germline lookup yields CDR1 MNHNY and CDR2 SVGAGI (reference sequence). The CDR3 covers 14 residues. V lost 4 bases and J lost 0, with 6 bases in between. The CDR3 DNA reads TGTGCCAGCAGTTTCCGTGCAACTAATGAAAAACTGTTTTTT. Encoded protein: CASSFRATNEKLFF.

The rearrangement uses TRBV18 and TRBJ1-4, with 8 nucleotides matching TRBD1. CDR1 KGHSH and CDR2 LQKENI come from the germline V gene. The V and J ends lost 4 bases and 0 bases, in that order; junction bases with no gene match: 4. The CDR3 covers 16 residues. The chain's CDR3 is CASSRQGQATNEKLFF. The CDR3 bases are TGTGCCAGCTCACGACAGGGACAGGCAACTAATGAAAAACTGTTTTTT.

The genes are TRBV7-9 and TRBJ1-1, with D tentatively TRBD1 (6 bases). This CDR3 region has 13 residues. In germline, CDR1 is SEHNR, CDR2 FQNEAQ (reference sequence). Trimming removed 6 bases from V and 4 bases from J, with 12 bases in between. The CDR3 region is CASSSQQGTEAFF. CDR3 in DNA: TGTGCCAGCAGTTCTCAACAGGGCACTGAAGCTTTCTTT.

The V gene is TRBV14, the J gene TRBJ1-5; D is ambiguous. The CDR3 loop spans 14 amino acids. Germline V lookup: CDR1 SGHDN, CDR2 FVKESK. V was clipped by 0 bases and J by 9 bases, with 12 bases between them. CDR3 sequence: CASSQEGARGPQHF. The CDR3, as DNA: TGTGCCAGCAGCCAAGAGGGCGCGCGGGGGCCCCAGCATTTT.

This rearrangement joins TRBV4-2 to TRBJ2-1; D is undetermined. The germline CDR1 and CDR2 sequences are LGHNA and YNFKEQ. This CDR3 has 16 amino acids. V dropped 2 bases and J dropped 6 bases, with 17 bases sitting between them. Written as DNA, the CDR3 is TGTGCCAGCAGCCAACCCCTTGGCGGAGCACTCAATGAGCAGTTCTTC. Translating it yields CASSQPLGGALNEQFF.

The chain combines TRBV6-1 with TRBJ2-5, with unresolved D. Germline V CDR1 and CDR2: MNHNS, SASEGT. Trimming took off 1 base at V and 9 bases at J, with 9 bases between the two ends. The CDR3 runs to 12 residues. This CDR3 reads CASSEGRMAQYF. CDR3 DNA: TGTGCCAGCAGTGAAGGCAGGATGGCCCAGTACTTC.

The CDR3 region is CASSLAPQESDQYF. The CDR3 nucleotides are TGCGCCAGCAGCTTGGCCCCCCAGGAATCGGACCAGTACTTC. This chain links TRBV5-1 with TRBJ2-5; D call uncertain. Trimming shortened V by 0 bases and J by 10 bases, and 16 bases separated the two germline ends. CDR3 size: 14 residues. Germline V gene sequence: CDR1 SGHRS, CDR2 YFSETQ.

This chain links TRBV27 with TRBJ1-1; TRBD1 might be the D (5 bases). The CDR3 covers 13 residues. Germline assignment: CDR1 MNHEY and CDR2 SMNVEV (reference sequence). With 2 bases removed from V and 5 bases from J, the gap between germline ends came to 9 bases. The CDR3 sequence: CASSLGRGTEAFF. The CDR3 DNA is TGTGCCAGCAGTTTAGGTCGGGGGACTGAAGCTTTCTTT.

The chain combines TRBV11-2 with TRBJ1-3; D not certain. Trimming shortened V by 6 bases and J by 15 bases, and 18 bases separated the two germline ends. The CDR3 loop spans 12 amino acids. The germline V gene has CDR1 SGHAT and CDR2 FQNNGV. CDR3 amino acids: CASRRLGNVAYF. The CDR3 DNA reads TGTGCCAGCAGGAGACTTGGAAACGTTGCATATTTT.

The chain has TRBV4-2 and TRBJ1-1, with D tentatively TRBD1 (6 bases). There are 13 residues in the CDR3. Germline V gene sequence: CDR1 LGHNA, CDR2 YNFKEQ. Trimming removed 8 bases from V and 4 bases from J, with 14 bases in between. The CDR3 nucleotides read TGTGCCAGCGGCACAGGGCTCCCCACTGAAGCTTTCTTT. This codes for CASGTGLPTEAFF.

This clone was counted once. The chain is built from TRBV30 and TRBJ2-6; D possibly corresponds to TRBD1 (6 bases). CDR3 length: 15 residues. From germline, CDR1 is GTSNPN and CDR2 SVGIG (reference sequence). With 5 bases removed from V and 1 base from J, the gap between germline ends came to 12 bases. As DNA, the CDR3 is TGTGCCTGGGACACAGGGCGATCTGGGGCCAACGTCCTGACTTTC. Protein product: CAWDTGRSGANVLTF.